The TCR beta chain described here comes from a study of shared clonotypes between healthy human individuals. The donor cohort consisted entirely of Caucasian adults residing in Nashville, Tennessee. Repertoires were generated with immunoSEQ multiplex PCR, while TCRdb's copy carries only in-frame clones and drops some. The sample includes about 490,000 clones, 79% seen only once; the top ten take 10% to 15%. The CDR3 is 15 residues long. Looked up from germline, CDR1 is SNHLY and CDR2 is FYNNEI. Trimming removed 7 bases from V and 7 bases from J, with 19 bases in between. The rearrangement uses TRBV2 and TRBJ1-4, with D perhaps matching TRBD1 (5 bases). The receptor was isolated from a woman in her thirties or forties in good health. Some clones in this sample may be carry-over from other donors' samples. The sample taken for sequencing was PBMCs. CDR3 coding DNA: TGTGCCAGCACTAGCCGAGGACATCAGAGTGAAAAACTGTTTTTT. This sequence encodes CASTSRGHQSEKLFF.